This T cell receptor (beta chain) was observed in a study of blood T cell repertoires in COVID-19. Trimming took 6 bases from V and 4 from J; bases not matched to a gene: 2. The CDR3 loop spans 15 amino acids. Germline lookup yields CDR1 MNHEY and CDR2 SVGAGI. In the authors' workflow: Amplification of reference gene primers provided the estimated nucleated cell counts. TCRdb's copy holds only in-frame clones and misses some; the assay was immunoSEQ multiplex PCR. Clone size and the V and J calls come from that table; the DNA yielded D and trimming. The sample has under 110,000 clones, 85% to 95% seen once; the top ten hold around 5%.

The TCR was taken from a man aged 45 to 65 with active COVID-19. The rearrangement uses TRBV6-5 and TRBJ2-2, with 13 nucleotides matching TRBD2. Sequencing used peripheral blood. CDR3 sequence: CASSRLAGGTGELFF. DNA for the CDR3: TGTGCCAGCAGCCGACTAGCGGGAGGCACCGGGGAGCTGTTTTTT.